This is a list of T cell receptor beta chains from one sample in a study of blood T cell repertoires in COVID-19. Measured with immunoSEQ multiplex PCR; TCRdb has only the in-frame clones, and not every one. The data show 150,000 to 200,000 clones, roughly 88% seen once. The sample was peripheral blood. These receptors were taken from a man aged 18 to 35 with acute or convalescent COVID-19. Each CDR3 is given without its conserved first and last residue. Fields, in order: V gene, CDR3 protein.

>TRBV6-1
ASSEVRVYGYT
>TRBV5-1
ASSDGQGVPEAF
>TRBV10-3
AISDTGGKETQY
>TRBV2
ASSILRTGEFGQPQH
>TRBV11-2
ASSSGQGGSSAYNEQF
>TRBV29-1
SVVGARSPEAF
>TRBV7-9
ASSRNRANEKLF
>TRBV15
ATSRDQGIYGYT
>TRBV9
ASSVGSGANQPQH
>TRBV6-1
ASSDIRQGSEAF
>TRBV5-1
ASTSRARETQY
>TRBV19
ASAASFYGEQY
>TRBV12-3/TRBV12-4
ASSSRGLNIQY
>TRBV7-9
ASSHLKDNWGDGYT
>TRBV5-1
ASSLLLNSPLH
>TRBV5-1
ASTLTSGQQETQY
>TRBV12-5
ASGRSDRGLYEQY